Listed below are T cell receptor beta chains from one sample, sequenced in a study of blood T cells in healthy people across ages. A single record per CDR3 protein comes from TCRdb applying MiXCR to the 5' RACE reads. The table lists 780,000 or so distinct CDR3 sequences, around a quarter of them singletons. These same data were also listed under a study on T cells of mothers and their children.

What was sequenced was blood. These receptors were collected from a boy younger than 18 in good health. CDR3s include the opening cysteine and the closing phenylalanine or tryptophan. A D gene is named only where the DNA matches it firmly. Clone sizes are given selectively: once, few, many, or a class where the clone is expanded.

>-|-|TRBJ2-7|TRBV4-3
TGCGCCAGCAGCCAAGTCTTGACCTACGAGCAGTACTTC
CASSQVLTYEQYF
>-|many|TRBJ1-2|TRBV12-3/TRBV12-4
TGTGCCAGCAGCTTAGCCCCCAACTATGGCTACACCTTC
CASSLAPNYGYTF
>-|few|TRBJ2-5|TRBV2
TGTGCCAGCAGCTACGGGGGGCCCTCAGAAACCCAGTACTTC
CASSYGGPSETQYF
>TRBD1|-|TRBJ2-5|TRBV2
TGTGCCAGCAGTGAAAATACAGGGGCCCAAGAGACCCAGTACTTT
CASSENTGAQETQYF
>-|-|TRBJ2-7|TRBV4-2
TGTGCCAGCAGCCAAGTCGGCAAATTCGAGCAGTACTTC
CASSQVGKFEQYF
>-|few|TRBJ1-1|TRBV15
TGTGCCACCAGCAGTGAATTTCGGACAGAAGGACTCACTGAAGCTTTCTTT
CATSSEFRTEGLTEAFF
>TRBD2|-|TRBJ2-1|TRBV7-3
TGTGCCAGCAGCTTAACTCCGTCTAGCGGGTACAATGAGCAGTTCTTC
CASSLTPSSGYNEQFF
>-|-|TRBJ2-4|TRBV18
TGTGCCAGCTCAGCTGCAGGGTCGGCCAAAAACATTCAGTACTTC
CASSAAGSAKNIQYF
>TRBD2|-|TRBJ2-5|TRBV12-3/TRBV12-4
TGTGCCAGCAGTTTTTCTGGCGGGGGGGTGGAGGAGACCCAGTACTTC
CASSFSGGGVEETQYF
>TRBD1|-|TRBJ1-1|TRBV28
TGTGCCAGCAGTCCGTGGACAGGGGGCAGTGAAGCTTTCTTT
CASSPWTGGSEAFF
>-|-|TRBJ2-3|TRBV28
TGTGCCAGCAGTCGACCGACGAATATTGGGGGTCCAGATACGCAGTATTTT
CASSRPTNIGGPDTQYF
>-|once|TRBJ1-2|TRBV20-1
TGCAGTGCCGGCCTTGAGGGAGGCTACACCTTC
CSAGLEGGYTF
>-|few|TRBJ2-5|TRBV7-7
TGTGCTAGCAGTTTAAATACAGGGTTCAAAGAGACCCAGTACTTC
CASSLNTGFKETQYF
>TRBD1|-|TRBJ1-1|TRBV2
TGTGCCGGGGGACAGGTGAACACTGAAGCTTTCTTT
CAGGQVNTEAFF
>-|-|TRBJ2-5|TRBV6-1
TGTGCCAGCATGGGTTGGGAACGGGAAGAGACCCAGTACTTC
CASMGWEREETQYF
>TRBD1|few|TRBJ1-2|TRBV7-3
TGTGCCAGCAGCCCCGAGGGGGACAGGGTTTCAGGCTACACCTTC
CASSPEGDRVSGYTF
>TRBD2|many|TRBJ2-1|TRBV7-9
TGTGCCAGCAGCTACGTCCCGGGACTAGCGGGTAATGAGCAGTTCTTC
CASSYVPGLAGNEQFF
>TRBD2|-|TRBJ2-3|TRBV20-1
TGCAGTGCTAGAGCCTACTCCCCGACTAGCGGGAGGACCATTTCCACAGATACGCAGTATTTT
CSARAYSPTSGRTISTDTQYF
>TRBD1|few|TRBJ2-7|TRBV3-1
TGTGCCAGCAGCCAATACTGGACAGGGACCTACGAGCAGTACTTC
CASSQYWTGTYEQYF
>-|-|TRBJ1-2|TRBV20-1
TGCAGTGCTAGAGATCCTACAGGAGGCAAATATGGCTACACCTTC
CSARDPTGGKYGYTF
>TRBD1|once|TRBJ2-1|TRBV9
TGTGCCGGCAGCGTAGGCGGGACAGGGGTTGGTGAGCAGTTCTTC
CAGSVGGTGVGEQFF
>-|-|TRBJ2-7|TRBV7-9
TGTGCCAGCAGCTCCTCTTGGGACCACGAGCAGTACTTC
CASSSSWDHEQYF
>-|few|TRBJ2-7|TRBV29-1
TGCAGCGTTGCGGGACATACGTTGCACTACGAGCAGTACTTC
CSVAGHTLHYEQYF
>-|-|TRBJ1-1|TRBV7-9
TGTGCCAGCAGCCCTCCCTGGACGGGCAACACTGAAGCTTTCTTT
CASSPPWTGNTEAFF
>-|few|TRBJ2-7|TRBV28
TGTGCCAGCAACGGGGACACATCCTACGAGCAGTACTTC
CASNGDTSYEQYF
>TRBD2|-|TRBJ2-5|TRBV20-1
TGCAGTGCTACCCGGCCTAGCGGGAGGGTTCAAATCCAAGAGACCCAGTACTTC
CSATRPSGRVQIQETQYF
>TRBD2|-|TRBJ2-3|TRBV3-1
TGTGCCAGCAGCCAAGGTTTTTTAGCGGGAGAGATCTCAGATACGCAGTATTTT
CASSQGFLAGEISDTQYF
>-|few|TRBJ2-5|TRBV29-1
TGCAGCGTTGAAACGTCGGACAGACAAGAGACCCAGTACTTC
CSVETSDRQETQYF
>-|-|TRBJ2-5|TRBV5-1
TGCGCCAGCAGCTTTGTGTTTTCGATGGGGGAGACCCAGTACTTC
CASSFVFSMGETQYF
>TRBD1|few|TRBJ2-1|TRBV29-1
TGCAGCACCTACTCCACCAGGACAGGGGATTCCTACAATGAGCAGTTCTTC
CSTYSTRTGDSYNEQFF
>TRBD1|-|TRBJ2-7|TRBV5-1
TGCGCCAGCAGCCTCACCACGGGACAGTCAGGGTCCGAGCAGTACTTC
CASSLTTGQSGSEQYF
>-|-|TRBJ2-6|TRBV19
TGTGCCAGTAAGACATCTGGGGCCAACGTCCTGACTTTC
CASKTSGANVLTF
>-|few|TRBJ1-1|TRBV7-8
TGTGCCAGCAGCTGGCCGGCTGCGATGAACACTGAAGCTTTCTTT
CASSWPAAMNTEAFF
>-|few|TRBJ2-3|TRBV7-9
TGTGCCAGCAGCTTAGTCGGGCAGGGTCCAGATACGCAGTATTTT
CASSLVGQGPDTQYF
>TRBD1|few|TRBJ2-1|TRBV24-1
TGTGCCACCAGTGACCAGGACAGGGGGCGCTTTGAGCAGTTCTTC
CATSDQDRGRFEQFF
>-|many|TRBJ2-7|TRBV20-1
TGCAGTGCTACTACCTCGACAGGATTCCACTACGAGCAGTACTTC
CSATTSTGFHYEQYF
>-|few|TRBJ2-7|TRBV12-3/TRBV12-4
TGTGCCAGCACCAATGATCCCTACGAGCAGTACTTC
CASTNDPYEQYF
>-|few|TRBJ2-1|TRBV5-1
TGCGCCAGCAGCCCTTGGGACGGGAGAAAGGGCAATGAGCAGTTCTTC
CASSPWDGRKGNEQFF
>-|-|TRBJ2-3|TRBV5-6
TGTGCCAGCAGTGAGGCCTTGGCGCGCGGGGCCACAGATACGCAGTATTTT
CASSEALARGATDTQYF
>TRBD2|-|TRBJ2-5|TRBV7-9
TGTGCCAGCAGCGTGACTAGCGGGGGGCACCGGGAGACCCAGTACTTC
CASSVTSGGHRETQYF
>TRBD1|few|TRBJ2-1|TRBV7-2
TGTGCCAGCAGCTCAGGGACAGGGGAACCCTACAATGAGCAGTTCTTC
CASSSGTGEPYNEQFF
>TRBD2|once|TRBJ2-3|TRBV7-6
TGTGCCAGCAGCTCAGTAGCGGGCCCCACAGATACGCAGTATTTT
CASSSVAGPTDTQYF
>TRBD1|few|TRBJ2-7|TRBV5-1
TGCGCCAGCAGCTTTGGACAGGGAGTAGTCGAGCAGTACTTC
CASSFGQGVVEQYF
>TRBD1|few|TRBJ1-1|TRBV28
TGTGCCAGCAAGGGGTCAAGGGGGCCTGAAGCTTTCTTT
CASKGSRGPEAFF
>-|many|TRBJ2-1|TRBV14
TGTGCCAGCAGCTGGTCGGGGAGCTCCTACAATGAGCAGTTCTTC
CASSWSGSSYNEQFF
>TRBD1|few|TRBJ2-5|TRBV12-3/TRBV12-4
TGTGCCAGCAGCCTACTGAGGGACAGGGTCGAGACCCAGTACTTC
CASSLLRDRVETQYF
>TRBD2|-|TRBJ2-5|TRBV5-8
TGTGCCAGCAGCTTCCGACTAGCTGTCGCCTCGGAGACCCAGTACTTC
CASSFRLAVASETQYF
>-|few|TRBJ1-2|TRBV4-3
TGCGCCAGCAGCCCTGGAAGGGGCTATGGCTACACCTTC
CASSPGRGYGYTF
>TRBD1|-|TRBJ2-1|TRBV4-3
TGCGCCAGCAGCCACGCGGACAGGGGCTCCTGCAATGAGCAGTTCTTC
CASSHADRGSCNEQFF